The 5 T cell receptor beta chains listed next were all sequenced from one sample in a study of T cells in Graves' hyperthyroidism and ophthalmopathy. Regions amplified from RNA transcripts were the TCR beta CDR3 regions. Primed by the HTBI set, a first-round RT-PCR was run on the TCR CDR3. TCRdb reprocessed the multiplex PCR reads with MiXCR, giving one entry per CDR3 protein. The sample records more than 450,000 distinct CDR3 sequences, about 15% being singletons. The material sequenced was blood. These receptors were collected from a middle-aged woman with Graves' hyperthyroidism.

The chain is built from TRBV6-1 and TRBJ2-3; TRBD2 agrees at 9 bases. CDR1 and CDR2 (germline): MNHNS, SASEGT. Trimming removed 6 bases from V and 2 bases from J; junction bases left unmatched: 9. The CDR3 extends over 16 amino acids. The CDR3 spells CASSTLAGLHTDTQYF. CDR3 in DNA: TGTGCCAGCAGCACCCTAGCGGGGCTACACACAGATACGCAGTATTTT.

At least ten counts were recorded for this clonotype. The chain is built from TRBV2 and TRBJ2-1; 9 nucleotides match TRBD1. Germline trimming cut 6 bases from V and 5 bases from J; bases unmatched to any gene: 11. The CDR3 has 16 amino acids. Germline V gene lookup returns CDR1 SNHLY and CDR2 FYNNEI. Here the CDR3 reads CASRPRTGENHNEQFF. In DNA, the CDR3 is TGTGCCAGCAGACCTAGGACAGGGGAGAATCACAATGAGCAGTTCTTC. Using reference TRBV2 and TRBJ2-1 for the parts outside the CDR3, the full variable domain is EPEVTQTPSHQVTQMGQEVILRCVPISNHLYFYWYRQILGQKVEFLVSFYNNEISEKSEIFDDQFSVERPDGSNFTLKIRSTKLEDSAMYFCASRPRTGENHNEQFFGPGTRLTVL.

This clonotype was detected only a few times. The CDR3 here is CAISQDRSGGSGANVLTF. The CDR3 DNA follows: TGTGCCATCAGTCAAGACAGGTCCGGGGGTTCTGGGGCCAACGTCCTGACTTTC. The rearrangement links TRBV10-3 to TRBJ2-6; D might be TRBD1 or TRBD2, each matching 6 bases. Germline CDR1 and CDR2: ENHRY and SYGVKD. Trimming shortened V by 5 bases and J by 1 base, and 18 bases separated the two germline ends. CDR3 length equals 18 residues.

This chain uses TRBV7-3 with TRBJ2-1; TRBD1 might be the D (7 bases). The CDR3 sequence is 16 residues long. V was clipped by 5 bases and J by 6 bases, with 20 bases between them. CDR1 and CDR2 (germline): SGHTA, FQGTGA. The chain's CDR3 is CASSPPGGQFLNEQFF. The CDR3 bases are TGTGCCAGCAGCCCCCCCGGGGGACAGTTTCTCAATGAGCAGTTCTTC.

The chain joins TRBV11-2 to TRBJ2-3; 10 bases match TRBD2. Germline V lookup: CDR1 SGHAT, CDR2 FQNNGV. V dropped 1 base and J dropped 1; count of bases not matched to a gene: 2. The CDR3 has 16 amino acids. The CDR3 coding sequence is TGTGCCAGCAGCTTAGTGAGCGGGGGGGGCACAGATACGCAGTATTTT. Residues: CASSLVSGGGTDTQYF.